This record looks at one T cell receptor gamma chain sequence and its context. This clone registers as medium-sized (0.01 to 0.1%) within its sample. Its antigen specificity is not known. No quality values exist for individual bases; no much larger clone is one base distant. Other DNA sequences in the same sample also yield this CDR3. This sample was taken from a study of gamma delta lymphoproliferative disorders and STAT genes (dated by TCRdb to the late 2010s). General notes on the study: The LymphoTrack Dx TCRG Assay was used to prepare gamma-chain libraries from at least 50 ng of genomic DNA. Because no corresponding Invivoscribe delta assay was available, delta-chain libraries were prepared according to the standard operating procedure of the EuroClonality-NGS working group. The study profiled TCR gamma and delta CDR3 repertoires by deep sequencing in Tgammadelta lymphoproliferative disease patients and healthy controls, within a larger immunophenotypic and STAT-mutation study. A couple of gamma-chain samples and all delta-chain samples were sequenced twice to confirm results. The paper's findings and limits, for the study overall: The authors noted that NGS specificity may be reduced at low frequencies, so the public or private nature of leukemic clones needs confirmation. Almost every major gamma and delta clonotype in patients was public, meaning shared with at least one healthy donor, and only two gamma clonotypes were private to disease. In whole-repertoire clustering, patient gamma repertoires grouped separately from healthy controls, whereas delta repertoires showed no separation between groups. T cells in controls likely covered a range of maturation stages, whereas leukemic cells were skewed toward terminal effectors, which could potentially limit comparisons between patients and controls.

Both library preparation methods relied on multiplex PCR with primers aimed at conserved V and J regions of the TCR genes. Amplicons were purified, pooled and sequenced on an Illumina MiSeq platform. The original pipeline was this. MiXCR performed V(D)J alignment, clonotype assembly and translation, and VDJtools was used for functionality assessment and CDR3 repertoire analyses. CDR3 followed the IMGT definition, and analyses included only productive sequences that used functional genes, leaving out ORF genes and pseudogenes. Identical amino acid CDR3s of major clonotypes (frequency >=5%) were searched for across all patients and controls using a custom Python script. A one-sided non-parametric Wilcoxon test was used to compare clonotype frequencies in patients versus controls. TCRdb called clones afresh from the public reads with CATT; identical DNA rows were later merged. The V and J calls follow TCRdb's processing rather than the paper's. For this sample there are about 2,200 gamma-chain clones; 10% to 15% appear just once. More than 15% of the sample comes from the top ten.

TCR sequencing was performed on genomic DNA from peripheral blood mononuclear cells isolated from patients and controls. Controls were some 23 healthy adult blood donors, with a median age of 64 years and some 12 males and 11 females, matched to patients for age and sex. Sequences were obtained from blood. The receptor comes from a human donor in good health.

The CDR3 protein sequence reads: CATWDGPYYKKLF. The DNA sequence is TGTGCCACCTGGGACGGGCCTTATTATAAGAAACTCTTT. The chain is assembled from TRGV2 and TRGJ1 or TRGJ2. Since TCRdb gives no J gene, matching the DNA to germline was used here to assign it. The CDR3 numbers 13 residues from cysteine through phenylalanine. Only the CDR3 part of the read is kept: 39 bases, read in frame from the first base. Germline trimming: 0 bases from V, 3 bases from J; junction bases outside gene matches: 2. CDR1 and CDR2, per the germline V gene, are EGSNGY and YDSYNSKV.